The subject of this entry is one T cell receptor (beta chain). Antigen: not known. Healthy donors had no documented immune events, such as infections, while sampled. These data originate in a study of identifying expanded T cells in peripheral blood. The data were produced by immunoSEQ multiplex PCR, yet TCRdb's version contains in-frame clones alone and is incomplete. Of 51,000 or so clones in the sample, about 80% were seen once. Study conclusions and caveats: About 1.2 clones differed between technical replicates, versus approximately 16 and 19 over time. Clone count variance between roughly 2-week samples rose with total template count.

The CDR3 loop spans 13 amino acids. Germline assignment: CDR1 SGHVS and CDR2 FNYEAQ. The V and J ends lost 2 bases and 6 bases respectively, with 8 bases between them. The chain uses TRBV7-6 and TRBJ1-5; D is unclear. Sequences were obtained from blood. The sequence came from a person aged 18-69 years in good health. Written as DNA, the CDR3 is TGTGCCAGCAGCTTATCCTTCGGTCAGCCCCAGCATTTT. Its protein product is CASSLSFGQPQHF.